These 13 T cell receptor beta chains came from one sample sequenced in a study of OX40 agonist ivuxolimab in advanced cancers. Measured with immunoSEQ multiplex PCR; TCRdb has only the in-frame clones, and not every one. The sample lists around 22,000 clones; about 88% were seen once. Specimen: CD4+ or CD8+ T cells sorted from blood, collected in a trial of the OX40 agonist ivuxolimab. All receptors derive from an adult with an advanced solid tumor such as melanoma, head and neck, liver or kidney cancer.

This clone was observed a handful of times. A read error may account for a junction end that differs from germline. In DNA form, the CDR3 reads TGTGCCAGCAGCGTAGTGGACAGGCCGAACGCTGAAGCTTTCTTT. Protein sequence: CASSVVDRPNAEAFF. The chain joins TRBV9 to TRBJ1-1; 7 bases are a match to TRBD1. The V gene's germline CDR1 is SGDLS and CDR2 YYNGEE. CDR3 length: 15 residues.

The CDR3 loop is CASSLAQERAYEQYF. The CDR3 nucleotides are TGTGCCAGCAGCTTAGCACAGGAAAGGGCCTACGAGCAGTACTTC. The J gene is TRBJ2-7, the V gene TRBV7-6, with TRBD1 as a possible D gene (5 bases). This CDR3 is 15 amino acids long. CDR1 SGHVS and CDR2 FNYEAQ come from the germline V gene. Trimming took off 0 bases at V and 2 bases at J, with 11 bases between the two ends. The full variable domain, rest sourced from reference TRBV7-6 and TRBJ2-7, is GAGVSQSPRYKVTKRGQDVALRCDPISGHVSLYWYRQALGQGPEFLTYFNYEAQQDKSGLPNDRFSAERPEGSISTLTIQRTEQRDSAMYRCASSLAQERAYEQYFGPGTRLTVT.

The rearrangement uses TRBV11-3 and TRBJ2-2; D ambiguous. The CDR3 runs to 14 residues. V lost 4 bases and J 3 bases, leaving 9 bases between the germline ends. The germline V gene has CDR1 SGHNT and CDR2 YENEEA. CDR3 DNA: TGTGCCAGCAGCTCCCCCTTAGACACCGGGGAGCTGTTTTTT. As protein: CASSSPLDTGELFF.

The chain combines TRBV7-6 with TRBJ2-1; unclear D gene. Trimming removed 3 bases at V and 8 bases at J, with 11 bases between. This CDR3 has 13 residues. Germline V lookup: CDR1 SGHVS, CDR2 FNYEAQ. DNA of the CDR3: TGTGCCAGCAGCTTCACCACTTGGGATGAGCAGTTCTTC. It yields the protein CASSFTTWDEQFF.

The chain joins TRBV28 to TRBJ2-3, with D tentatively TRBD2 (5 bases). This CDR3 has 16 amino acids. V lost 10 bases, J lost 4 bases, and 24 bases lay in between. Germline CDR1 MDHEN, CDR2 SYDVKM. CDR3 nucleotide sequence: TGTGCCACCCTGAAACTTGGGCGGGTTGGCGCAGATACGCAGTATTTT. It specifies CATLKLGRVGADTQYF.

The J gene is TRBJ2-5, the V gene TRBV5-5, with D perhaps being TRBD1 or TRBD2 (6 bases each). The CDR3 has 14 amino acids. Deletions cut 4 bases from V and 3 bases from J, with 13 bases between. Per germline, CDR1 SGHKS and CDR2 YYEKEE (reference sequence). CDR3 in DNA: TGTGCCAGCAGCCGGGGGCAAGGAGAAGAGACCCAGTACTTC. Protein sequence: CASSRGQGEETQYF.

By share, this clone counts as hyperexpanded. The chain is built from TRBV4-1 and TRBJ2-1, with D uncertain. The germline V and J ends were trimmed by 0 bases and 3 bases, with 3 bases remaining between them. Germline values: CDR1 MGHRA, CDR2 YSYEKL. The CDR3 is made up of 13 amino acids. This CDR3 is CASSQDFYNEQFF. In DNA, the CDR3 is TGCGCCAGCAGCCAAGACTTCTACAATGAGCAGTTCTTC.

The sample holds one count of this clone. This CDR3 is CASGRDRVGSEETQYF. CDR3 in DNA: TGTGCTAGTGGCCGAGACAGGGTCGGAAGCGAAGAGACCCAGTACTTC. The gene calls are TRBV12-5 and TRBJ2-5; 7 bases agree with TRBD1. The V segment lost 6 bases and the J segment 3 bases; nucleotides outside the gene matches: 13. This CDR3 has 16 amino acids. The germline V gene encodes CDR1 LGHNT and CDR2 FRNRAP.

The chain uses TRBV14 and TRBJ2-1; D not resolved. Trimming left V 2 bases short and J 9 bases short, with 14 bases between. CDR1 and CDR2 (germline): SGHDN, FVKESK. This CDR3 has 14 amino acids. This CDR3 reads CASSQRAPRGEQFF. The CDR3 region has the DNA TGTGCCAGCAGCCAAAGAGCCCCGAGAGGTGAGCAGTTCTTC.

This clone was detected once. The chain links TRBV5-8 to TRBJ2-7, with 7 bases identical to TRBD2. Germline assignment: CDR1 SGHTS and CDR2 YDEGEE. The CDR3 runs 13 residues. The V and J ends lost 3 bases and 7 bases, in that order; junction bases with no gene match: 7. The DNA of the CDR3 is TGTGCCAGCAGCTACCGACTAGCTCAAGAGCAGTACTTC. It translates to CASSYRLAQEQYF.

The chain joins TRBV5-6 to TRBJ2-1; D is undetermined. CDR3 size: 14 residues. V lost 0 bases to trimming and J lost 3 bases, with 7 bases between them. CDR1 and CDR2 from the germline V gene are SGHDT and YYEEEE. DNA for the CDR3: TGTGCCAGCAGCTTGGAGCAAAACTACAATGAGCAGTTCTTC. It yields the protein CASSLEQNYNEQFF.

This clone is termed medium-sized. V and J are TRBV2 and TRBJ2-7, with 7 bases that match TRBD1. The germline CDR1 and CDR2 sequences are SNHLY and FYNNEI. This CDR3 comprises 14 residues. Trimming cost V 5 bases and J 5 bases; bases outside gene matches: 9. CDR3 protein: CASSYDRDGHEQYF. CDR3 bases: TGTGCCAGCAGTTACGACAGGGACGGGCACGAGCAGTACTTC.

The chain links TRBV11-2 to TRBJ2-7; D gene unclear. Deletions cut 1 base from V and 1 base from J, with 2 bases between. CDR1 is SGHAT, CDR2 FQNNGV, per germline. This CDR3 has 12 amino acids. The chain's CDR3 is CASSLGSYEQYF. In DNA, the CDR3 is TGTGCCAGCAGCTTAGGTTCCTACGAGCAGTACTTC. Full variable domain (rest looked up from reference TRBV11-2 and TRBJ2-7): EAGVAQSPRYKIIEKRQSVAFWCNPISGHATLYWYQQILGQGPKLLIQFQNNGVVDDSQLPKDRFSAERLKGVDSTLKIQPAKLEDSAVYLCASSLGSYEQYFGPGTRLTVT.